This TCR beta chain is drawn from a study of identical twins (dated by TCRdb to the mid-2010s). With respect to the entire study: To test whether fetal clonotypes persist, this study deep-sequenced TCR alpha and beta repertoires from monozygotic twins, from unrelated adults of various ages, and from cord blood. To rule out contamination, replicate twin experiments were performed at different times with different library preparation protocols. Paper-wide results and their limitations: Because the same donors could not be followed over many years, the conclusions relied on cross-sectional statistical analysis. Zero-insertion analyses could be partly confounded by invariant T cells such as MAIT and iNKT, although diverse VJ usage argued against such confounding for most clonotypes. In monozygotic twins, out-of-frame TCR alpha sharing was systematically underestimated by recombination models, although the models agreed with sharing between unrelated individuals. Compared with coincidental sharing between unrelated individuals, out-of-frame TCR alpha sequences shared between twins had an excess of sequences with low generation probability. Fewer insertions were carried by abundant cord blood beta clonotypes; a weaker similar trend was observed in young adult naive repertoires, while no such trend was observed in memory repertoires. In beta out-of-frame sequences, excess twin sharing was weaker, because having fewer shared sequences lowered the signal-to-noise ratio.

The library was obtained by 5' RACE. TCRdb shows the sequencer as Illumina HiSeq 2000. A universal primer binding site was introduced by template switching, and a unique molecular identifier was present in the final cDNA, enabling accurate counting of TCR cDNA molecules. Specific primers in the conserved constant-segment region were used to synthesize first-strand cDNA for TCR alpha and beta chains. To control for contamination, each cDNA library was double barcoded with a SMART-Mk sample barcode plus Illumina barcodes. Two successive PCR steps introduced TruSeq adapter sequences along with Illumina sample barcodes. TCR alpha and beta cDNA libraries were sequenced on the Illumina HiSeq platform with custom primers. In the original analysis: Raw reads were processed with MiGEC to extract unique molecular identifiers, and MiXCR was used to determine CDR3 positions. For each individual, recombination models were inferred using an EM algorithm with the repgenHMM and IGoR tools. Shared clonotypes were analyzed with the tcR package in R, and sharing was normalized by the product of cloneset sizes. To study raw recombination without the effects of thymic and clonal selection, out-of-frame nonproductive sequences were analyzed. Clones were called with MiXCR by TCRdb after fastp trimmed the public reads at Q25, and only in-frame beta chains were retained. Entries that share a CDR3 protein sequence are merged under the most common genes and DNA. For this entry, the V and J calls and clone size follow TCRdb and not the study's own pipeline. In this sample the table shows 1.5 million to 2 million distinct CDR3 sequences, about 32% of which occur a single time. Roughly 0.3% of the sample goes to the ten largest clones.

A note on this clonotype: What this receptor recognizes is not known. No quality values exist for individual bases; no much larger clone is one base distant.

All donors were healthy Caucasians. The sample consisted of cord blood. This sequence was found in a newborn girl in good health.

The CDR3: CASAGGIRNEQFF. In nucleotides, the sequence is TGTGCCAGCGCCGGCGGGATTCGCAATGAGCAGTTCTTC. The chain employs TRBV7-2 and TRBJ2-1; 6 matching bases give a weak D call of TRBD2. The CDR3 spans 13 residues, from the cysteine through the phenylalanine. The entry retains the CDR3 DNA only, 39 bases that are in frame from base 1. Between the V and J ends, shortened by 8 bases and 6 bases respectively, the junction contains 14 bases. Based on the germline V gene, the CDR1 and CDR2 sequences are SGHTA and FQGNSA. The reference TRBV7-2 and TRBJ2-1 proteins fill in what lies around the CDR3, so the full variable domain reads GAGVSQSPSNKVTEKGKDVELRCDPISGHTALYWYRQSLGQGLEFLIYFQGNSAPDKSGLPSDRFSAERTGGSVSTLTIQRTQQEDSAVYLCASAGGIRNEQFFGPGTRLTVL.